Following are 28 T cell receptor beta chains from one sample sequenced in a study of identifying expanded T cells in peripheral blood. The protocol was immunoSEQ multiplex PCR, while the TCRdb copy is restricted to in-frame clones and leaves out a portion. The sample contains just over 90,000 clones, about nine tenths of which appear only once. The sequenced sample consisted of blood. These receptors all stem from a person aged 18 to 70 in good health.

V usage is TRBV9 and J usage is TRBJ2-5; either TRBD1 or TRBD2 may fit D (6 bases each). The germline CDR1 and CDR2 sequences are SGDLS and YYNGEE. V lost 4 bases, J lost 5 bases, and 18 bases lay in between. The CDR3 loop spans 15 amino acids. CDR3 coding DNA: TGTGCCAGCAGCAGGGGGGACCGCGGTCTGGAGACCCAGTACTTC. Protein: CASSRGDRGLETQYF.

The chain uses TRBV2 and TRBJ1-1; 7 bases align to TRBD1. Germline trimming cut 4 bases from V and 1 base from J; bases unmatched to any gene: 6. Germline V gives CDR1 SNHLY, CDR2 FYNNEI. The CDR3 length is 15 residues. The CDR3 bases are TGTGCCAGCAGTGTAGAAGGGGGCGCGAACACTGAAGCTTTCTTT. As protein: CASSVEGGANTEAFF.

The V and J genes are TRBV4-1 and TRBJ2-3, with D uncertain. CDR1 and CDR2 from the germline V gene are MGHRA and YSYEKL. Between the trimmed V and J ends, which lost 4 bases and 3 bases, there was a span of 17 bases. The CDR3 runs to 16 residues. The CDR3 bases are TGCGCCAGCAGCCCCTATCTCCGAGGTGGGACAGATACGCAGTATTTT. Its protein is CASSPYLRGGTDTQYF.

The chain recombines TRBV5-4 with TRBJ1-2; TRBD1 agrees at 7 bases. The CDR3 has 16 amino acids. Germline values: CDR1 SGHNT, CDR2 YYREEE (reference sequence). V lost 4 bases and J lost 0; bases outside the gene matches: 9. The DNA for the CDR3 is TGTGCCAGCAGCCAACCCGGGACAGAAGCTAACTATGGCTACACCTTC. Translated: CASSQPGTEANYGYTF.

The rearrangement joins TRBV28 to TRBJ2-1; TRBD2 aligns across 13 bases. The CDR3 is made up of 14 amino acids. The junction had 10 bases not matched to a gene; V was cut back by 10 bases and J by 10 bases. The germline V gene encodes CDR1 MDHEN and CDR2 SYDVKM. The CDR3 DNA follows: TGTGCCATCCAGGGGACTAGCGGGATAGGGGAGCAGTTCTTC. Its translation is CAIQGTSGIGEQFF.

V is TRBV5-4 and J is TRBJ1-2; 8 bases agree with TRBD1. V trimming: 3 bases; J trimming: 6 bases; junction bases outside the gene matches: 10. This CDR3 is built from 15 residues. Per the germline V gene, CDR1 is SGHNT and CDR2 is YYREEE (reference sequence). CDR3: CASSSTGGFVHGYTF. The CDR3 bases are TGTGCCAGCAGCTCCACAGGGGGATTCGTACATGGCTACACCTTC.

The chain uses TRBV6-4 and TRBJ2-3; no definite D call. Germline-derived CDR1 and CDR2 are MRHNA and SNTAGT. V lost 5 bases and J lost 3, with 12 bases in between. The CDR3 length is 14 residues. The CDR3 DNA follows: TGTGCCAGCAGTCCCCGGACGGAGACAGATACGCAGTATTTT. This encodes CASSPRTETDTQYF.

The chain uses TRBV5-1 and TRBJ2-6; 10 positions agree with TRBD1. Unmatched junction bases numbered 6, after V lost 7 bases and J lost 2 bases. Germline values: CDR1 SGHRS, CDR2 YFSETQ. The CDR3 contains 16 residues. The CDR3 DNA sequence: TGCGCCAGCGGGAATGGACAGGGGGCTGGGGCCAACGTCCTGACTTTC. Protein: CASGNGQGAGANVLTF.

This chain connects TRBV7-8 to TRBJ2-1; the D is unclear. Germline CDR1 SGHVS, CDR2 FQNEAQ. This CDR3 is 15 amino acids long. With 4 bases removed from V and 0 bases from J, the gap between germline ends came to 10 bases. CDR3 sequence reads: CASSSNGDSYNEQFF. The DNA for the CDR3 is TGTGCCAGCAGCTCCAACGGAGACTCCTACAATGAGCAGTTCTTC.

The J gene is TRBJ2-1, the V gene TRBV5-1; 10 bases are a match to TRBD2. The V gene end was trimmed by 2 bases and the J gene end by 2 bases; junction bases not matched to a gene: 4. Germline loops: CDR1 SGHRS, CDR2 YFSETQ. The length of the CDR3 is 16 residues. CDR3 DNA sequence: TGCGCCAGCAGCTTAAGTACTAGCGGGACCTACAATGAGCAGTTCTTC. Its protein product is CASSLSTSGTYNEQFF.

The gene calls are TRBV6-4 and TRBJ2-3, with a weak D call TRBD2 (7 bases). CDR1 MRHNA and CDR2 SNTAGT come from the germline V gene. The CDR3 totals 14 residues. V was cut by 3 bases and J by 2 bases, with 9 bases left in between. The CDR3, as DNA: TGTGCCAGCAGTGAAGGGGGGGACACAGATACGCAGTATTTT. Translated, it gives CASSEGGDTDTQYF.

This clone has just one count. V and J are TRBV5-6 and TRBJ2-7; possible D gene TRBD1, 5 bases. The CDR3 is 12 residues long. V was clipped by 4 bases and J by 7 bases, with 12 bases between them. In germline, CDR1 is SGHDT, CDR2 YYEEEE. CDR3 coding DNA: TGTGCCAGCAGCGTGCAGGGTTGGGAGCAGTACTTC. Amino acid sequence: CASSVQGWEQYF.

This clone was seen just once. The V gene is TRBV6-1, the J gene TRBJ2-1, with 9 positions matching TRBD2. CDR1 and CDR2 from the germline V gene are MNHNS and SASEGT. The V gene end was trimmed by 2 bases and the J gene end by 4 bases; junction bases not matched to a gene: 6. This CDR3 region has 16 residues. The CDR3 sequence: CASSEYVAGAYNEQFF. In DNA form, the CDR3 reads TGTGCCAGCAGTGAATACGTAGCGGGGGCTTACAATGAGCAGTTCTTC.

A few counts support this clone. The chain combines TRBV6-5 with TRBJ1-2; no reliable D call. Per the germline V gene, CDR1 is MNHEY and CDR2 is SVGAGI. This CDR3 is built from 13 residues. The V gene lost 0 bases and the J gene lost 2 bases, with 4 bases spanning the gap. CDR3 sequence reads: CASSYSQNYGYTF. The CDR3 DNA sequence: TGTGCCAGCAGTTACTCCCAGAACTATGGCTACACCTTC.

The CDR3 DNA reads TGTGCCAGTAGGGTTTCCGGACTAGCGGGAGCAGACGAGCAGTTCTTC. This gives the protein CASRVSGLAGADEQFF. This chain connects TRBV19 to TRBJ2-1; 13 bases match TRBD2. The CDR3 runs to 16 residues. After removal of 6 bases from V and 10 bases from J, the junction contained 12 bases not matched to a gene. Looked up from germline, CDR1 is LNHDA and CDR2 is SQIVND (reference sequence).

This clone came up once. The chain has TRBV5-5 and TRBJ1-1; D unclear. The CDR3 sequence is 12 residues long. From germline, CDR1 is SGHKS and CDR2 YYEKEE (reference sequence). Between the trimmed V and J ends, which lost 7 bases and 0 bases, there was a span of 7 bases. The CDR3 is CASGRMNTEAFF. The CDR3, as DNA: TGTGCCAGCGGACGCATGAACACTGAAGCTTTCTTT.

This chain links TRBV7-5 with TRBJ1-2. TRBV7-5 constitutes a pseudogene. This CDR3 spans 15 amino acids. DNA of the CDR3: TGTGTCAGAAGAAAGGGAGGTCAGGGTGACTATGGCTACACCTTC. It yields the protein CVRRKGGQGDYGYTF.

The chain recombines TRBV27 with TRBJ1-5; possibly TRBD1 for D (5 bases). CDR3 length equals 13 residues. Trimming shortened V by 4 bases and J by 7 bases, and 11 bases separated the two germline ends. CDR1 MNHEY and CDR2 SMNVEV come from the germline V gene (reference sequence). CDR3 nucleotides: TGTGCCAGCAGTTGGGGGGTTGCCCAGCCCCAGCATTTT. Translation gives CASSWGVAQPQHF.

The rearrangement joins TRBV6-5 to TRBJ2-7; the D gene is possibly TRBD2 (6 bases). The CDR3 is 13 residues long. Germline CDR1 is MNHEY and CDR2 is SVGAGI. V shed 7 bases and J shed 0 bases, with 10 bases lying between them. The CDR3 DNA follows: TGTGCCAGCACTGTGGGGGGCTCCTACGAGCAGTACTTC. This translates into CASTVGGSYEQYF.

The CDR3 nucleotides are TGCGCCAGCAGCCAAACCAATCAGCCCCAGCATTTT. Its protein is CASSQTNQPQHF. This chain connects TRBV4-1 to TRBJ1-5; no clear D. The CDR3 is 12 residues long. CDR1 MGHRA and CDR2 YSYEKL come from the germline V gene. V was pared by 2 bases and J by 3 bases, with 2 bases between.

This chain joins TRBV7-3 and TRBJ2-3, with 11 positions matching TRBD2. CDR3 length equals 14 residues. Germline V lookup: CDR1 SGHTA, CDR2 FQGTGA. V trimming: 2 bases; J trimming: 5 bases; junction bases outside the gene matches: 0. DNA of the CDR3: TGTGCCAGCAGCTTAGGACTAGCGGGAGATACGCAGTATTTT. Protein: CASSLGLAGDTQYF.

The CDR3 loop is CASSLSRFNEKLFF. The CDR3 DNA reads TGTGCCAGCAGTTTATCCAGGTTCAATGAAAAACTGTTTTTT. The rearrangement uses TRBV27 and TRBJ1-4; D gene uncertain. Trimming removed 0 bases at V and 5 bases at J, with 7 bases between. The germline gives CDR1 MNHEY, CDR2 SMNVEV (reference sequence). CDR3 length: 14 residues.

J is TRBJ2-3 and V is TRBV11-3, with D maybe TRBD1 (5 bases). Germline V gene data show CDR1 as SGHNT and CDR2 as YENEEA. V was shortened by 3 bases and J by 1 base, with 8 bases between the two germline ends. The CDR3 consists of 14 residues. This chain's CDR3 is CASSFSTGTDTQYF. The CDR3 DNA sequence: TGTGCCAGCAGCTTCTCGACAGGCACAGATACGCAGTATTTT. The full variable domain, completed using reference TRBV11-3 and TRBJ2-3, is EAGVVQSPRYKIIEKKQPVAFWCNPISGHNTLYWYLQNLGQGPELLIRYENEEAVDDSQLPKDRFSAERLKGVDSTLKIQPAELGDSAVYLCASSFSTGTDTQYFGPGTRLTVL.

The CDR3 region is CASIQNQGANTQYF. CDR3 nucleotide sequence: TGTGCCAGCATCCAAAACCAGGGGGCAAATACGCAGTATTTT. The chain recombines TRBV7-2 with TRBJ2-3; 8 bases are shared with TRBD1. After removal of 7 bases from V and 7 bases from J, the junction contained 10 bases not matched to a gene. The CDR3 consists of 14 residues. CDR1 SGHTA and CDR2 FQGNSA come from the germline V gene.

Concerning this clone: This clone may be a read error of a much larger clone one base away. Within the sample, other DNA sequences also encode this same CDR3. The chain uses TRBV6-4 and TRBJ2-1; possible D gene TRBD2, 5 bases. CDR1 and CDR2 from the germline V gene are MRHNA and SNTAGT. Trimming pared 0 bases from V and 0 bases from J, leaving 6 bases between. CDR3 length: 15 amino acids. CDR3 in amino acids: CASSDSSGSYNEQFF. In nucleotides, the CDR3 is TGTGCCAGCAGTGACTCGAGCGGCTCCTACAATGAGCAGTTCTTC.

By share of the sample, this clone is medium-sized. The chain employs TRBV6-4 and TRBJ1-6; D gene ambiguous. From germline, CDR1 is MRHNA and CDR2 SNTAGT. V shed 2 bases and J shed 5 bases, with 4 bases lying between them. The CDR3 consists of 13 residues. CDR3 region: CASSDRDNSPLHF. Here the CDR3 DNA reads TGTGCCAGCAGTGACAGGGATAATTCACCCCTCCACTTT.

The chain has TRBV21-1 and TRBJ1-1. TRBV21-1 is a recognized pseudogene. There are 15 residues in the CDR3. The CDR3 DNA sequence: TGTGCCAGCAGCAATAGCGTTGGGTCGATCACTGAAGCTTTCTTT. This encodes CASSNSVGSITEAFF.

The chain combines TRBV5-1 with TRBJ2-3; tentative D call: TRBD1 (5 bases). CDR3 length equals 14 residues. The germline V gene encodes CDR1 SGHRS and CDR2 YFSETQ. Trimming removed 4 bases at V and 2 bases at J, with 11 bases between. The DNA of the CDR3 is TGCGCCAGCAGCCCCAGGGATGTCACAGATACGCAGTATTTT. Protein product: CASSPRDVTDTQYF.